This T cell receptor (beta chain) was documented in a study of blood T cells in healthy people across ages. The sample holds a few counts of this clonotype. The germline gives CDR1 LNHNV, CDR2 YYDKDF (reference sequence). The germline V and J ends were trimmed by 1 base and 5 bases, with 11 bases remaining between them. The CDR3 loop spans 14 amino acids. Drawn from each donor were approximately 10 milliliters of peripheral blood. Together with a sample-barcoded 5' primer, a J-beta primer mix was included in a second PCR lasting about 6 to 11 cycles. One entry per CDR3 protein, called by TCRdb with MiXCR from the 5' RACE reads. The sample has about 1,500,000 distinct CDR3 sequences, approximately 30% seen once.

The V call is TRBV15, the J call TRBJ2-5; D ambiguous. The origin of this receptor is a woman in her thirties in good health. Sequencing used blood. CDR3 sequence reads: CATSRGSRSETQYF. CDR3 nucleotides: TGTGCCACCAGCAGAGGGTCTAGGTCGGAGACCCAGTACTTC.